The T cell receptor beta chain described here comes from a study of Ad26.COV2.S vaccination and SARS-CoV-2 variants. CDR3 length: 14 amino acids. V was clipped by 11 bases and J by 5 bases, with 19 bases between them. This clone was found a few times. Its antigen is unknown. Study conclusions and caveats: Analyses that measured TCR breadth and depth may have underestimated total T cell responses. Vaccine recipients surpassed placebo recipients in spike-specific TCR breadth. Reported findings describe substantial breadth in spike-specific CD8+ and CD4+ T cell responses following vaccination.

The repertoire was sequenced with immunoSEQ multiplex PCR; TCRdb's copy has only in-frame clones and lacks some. The repertoire consists of approximately 140,000 clones, with roughly 90% occurring once and the leading ten covering 4% to 6%. The TCR originated in a human donor who had recovered from COVID-19. This material consisted of peripheral blood, taken after recovery from COVID-19. This rearrangement joins TRBV23-1 to TRBJ1-5, with D tentatively TRBD1 (5 bases). TRBV23-1 carries the ORF label, with uncertain function. The CDR3 reads CARPGRVDHQPQHF. CDR3 DNA sequence: TGCGCCCGCCCAGGGCGGGTTGACCATCAGCCCCAGCATTTT.